This T cell receptor (beta chain) was profiled in a study of blood T cell repertoires in COVID-19. Two negative PCRs, clearance, or symptom resolution had been documented for recovered Cohort 3 donors. V shed 0 bases and J shed 0 bases, with 17 bases lying between them. The CDR3 is made up of 18 amino acids. Germline V gene lookup returns CDR1 MGHRA and CDR2 YSYEKL. Sequenced by immunoSEQ multiplex PCR; TCRdb stores in-frame clones only, minus some. The sample has roughly 330,000 clones; around 87% are singletons. The sequencing sample was made of PBMCs or T cells enriched from blood (not recorded which). The TCR was taken from a woman in her thirties who had recovered from COVID-19. This sequence joins TRBV4-1 and TRBJ1-1; D is uncertain. CDR3 in DNA: TGCGCCAGCAGCCAAGAGAAGGCGGGGTTTAATATGAACACTGAAGCTTTCTTT. This encodes CASSQEKAGFNMNTEAFF.